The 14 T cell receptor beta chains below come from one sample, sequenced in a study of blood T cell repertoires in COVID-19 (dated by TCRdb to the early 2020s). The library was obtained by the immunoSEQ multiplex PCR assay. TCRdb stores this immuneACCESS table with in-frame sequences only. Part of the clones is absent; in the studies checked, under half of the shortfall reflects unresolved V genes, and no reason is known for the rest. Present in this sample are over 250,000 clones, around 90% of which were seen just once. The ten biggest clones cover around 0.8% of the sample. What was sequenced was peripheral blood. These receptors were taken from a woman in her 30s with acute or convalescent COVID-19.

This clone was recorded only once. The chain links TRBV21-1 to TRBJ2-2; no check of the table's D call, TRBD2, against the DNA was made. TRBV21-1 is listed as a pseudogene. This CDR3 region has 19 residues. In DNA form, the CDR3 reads TGTGCCAGCAGCAAAGTTACCCCGACTAGCGGGAGTATTACCGGGGAGCTGTTTTTT. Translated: CASSKVTPTSGSITGELFF.

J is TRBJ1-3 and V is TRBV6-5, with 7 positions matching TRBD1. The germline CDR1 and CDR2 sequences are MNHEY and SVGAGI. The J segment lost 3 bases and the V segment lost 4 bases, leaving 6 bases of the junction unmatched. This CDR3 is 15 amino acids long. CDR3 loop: CASSLTWTGGNTIYF. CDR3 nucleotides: TGTGCCAGCAGTTTGACGTGGACAGGTGGAAACACCATATATTTT.

Written as DNA, the CDR3 is TGTGCCACCAGTGCGGGACAGGGTTATCAGCCCCAGCATTTT. This encodes CATSAGQGYQPQHF. V and J are TRBV24-1 and TRBJ1-5; 9 nucleotides agree with TRBD1. The trim removed 5 bases at V and 5 bases at J, leaving 3 bases unmatched. The CDR3 is 14 residues long. Germline CDR1 KGHDR, CDR2 SFDVKD.

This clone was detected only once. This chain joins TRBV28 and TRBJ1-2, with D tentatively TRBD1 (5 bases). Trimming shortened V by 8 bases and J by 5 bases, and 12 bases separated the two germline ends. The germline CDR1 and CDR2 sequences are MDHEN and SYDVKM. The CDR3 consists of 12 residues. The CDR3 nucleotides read TGTGCCAGCGCCAAGACAGTGTATGGCTACACCTTC. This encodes CASAKTVYGYTF.

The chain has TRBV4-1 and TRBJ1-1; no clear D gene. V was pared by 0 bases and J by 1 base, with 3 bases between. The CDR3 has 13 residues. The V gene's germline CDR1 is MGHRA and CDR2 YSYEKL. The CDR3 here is CASSQDRNTEAFF. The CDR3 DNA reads TGCGCCAGCAGCCAAGACAGGAACACTGAAGCTTTCTTT.

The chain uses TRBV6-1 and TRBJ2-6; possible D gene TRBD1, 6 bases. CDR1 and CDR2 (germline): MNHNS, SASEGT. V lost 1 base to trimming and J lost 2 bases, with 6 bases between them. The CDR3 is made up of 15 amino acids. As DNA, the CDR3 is TGTGCCAGCAGTGAAGAGGGGGCTGGGGCCAACGTCCTGACTTTC. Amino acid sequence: CASSEEGAGANVLTF.

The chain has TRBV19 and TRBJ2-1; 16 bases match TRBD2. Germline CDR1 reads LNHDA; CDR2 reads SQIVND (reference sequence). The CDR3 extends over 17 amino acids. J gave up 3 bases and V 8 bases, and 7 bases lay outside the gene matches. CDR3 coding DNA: TGTGCCAGTGCAGTGGGACTAGCGGGAGGGAACTACAATGAGCAGTTCTTC. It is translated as CASAVGLAGGNYNEQFF.

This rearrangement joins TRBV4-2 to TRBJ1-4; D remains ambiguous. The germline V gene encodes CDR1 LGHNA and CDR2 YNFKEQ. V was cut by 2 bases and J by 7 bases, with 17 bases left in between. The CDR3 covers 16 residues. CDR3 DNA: TGTGCCAGCAGCCAACCTCCAGGCCTTGCAGGTGAAAAACTGTTTTTT. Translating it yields CASSQPPGLAGEKLFF.

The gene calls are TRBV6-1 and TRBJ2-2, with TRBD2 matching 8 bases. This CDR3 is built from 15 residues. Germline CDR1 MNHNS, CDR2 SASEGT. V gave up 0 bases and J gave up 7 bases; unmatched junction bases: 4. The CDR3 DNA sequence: TGTGCCAGCAGTGAAGCCCAGCGGGAGTTCGGGGAGCTGTTTTTT. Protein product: CASSEAQREFGELFF.

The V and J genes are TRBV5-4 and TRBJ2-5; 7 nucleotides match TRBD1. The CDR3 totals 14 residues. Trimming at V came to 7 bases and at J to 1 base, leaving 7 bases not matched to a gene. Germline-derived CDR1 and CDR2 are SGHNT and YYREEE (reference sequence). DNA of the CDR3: TGTGCCAGCTACCGGGACAGCGGCCAAGAGACCCAGTACTTC. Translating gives CASYRDSGQETQYF.

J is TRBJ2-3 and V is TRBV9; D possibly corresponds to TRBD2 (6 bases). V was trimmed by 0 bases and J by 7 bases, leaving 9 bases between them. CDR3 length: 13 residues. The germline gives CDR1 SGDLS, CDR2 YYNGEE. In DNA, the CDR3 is TGTGCCAGCAGCGTAGGGGGAGGAAATACGCAGTATTTT. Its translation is CASSVGGGNTQYF.

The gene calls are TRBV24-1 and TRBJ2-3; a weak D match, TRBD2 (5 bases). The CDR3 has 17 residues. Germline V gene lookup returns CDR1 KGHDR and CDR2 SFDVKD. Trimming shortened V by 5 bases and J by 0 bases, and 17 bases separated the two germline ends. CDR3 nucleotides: TGTGCCACCAGTGTGGAAAACAGCGGCTCTAGCACAGATACGCAGTATTTT. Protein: CATSVENSGSSTDTQYF.

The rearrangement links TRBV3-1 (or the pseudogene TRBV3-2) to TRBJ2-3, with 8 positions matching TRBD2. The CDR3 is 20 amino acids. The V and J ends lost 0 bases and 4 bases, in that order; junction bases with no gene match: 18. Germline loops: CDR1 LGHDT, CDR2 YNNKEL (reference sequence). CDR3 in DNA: TGTGCCAGCAGCCAAGATCGGGAGGGGGATAGCGGGGCTCGGGCAGATACGCAGTATTTT. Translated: CASSQDREGDSGARADTQYF.

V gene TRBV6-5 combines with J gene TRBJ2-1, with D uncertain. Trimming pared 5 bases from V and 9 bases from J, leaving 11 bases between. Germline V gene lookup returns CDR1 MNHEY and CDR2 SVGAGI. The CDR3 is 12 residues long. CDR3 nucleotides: TGTGCCAGCAGTCCCACGACACGTGAGCAGTTCTTC. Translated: CASSPTTREQFF.